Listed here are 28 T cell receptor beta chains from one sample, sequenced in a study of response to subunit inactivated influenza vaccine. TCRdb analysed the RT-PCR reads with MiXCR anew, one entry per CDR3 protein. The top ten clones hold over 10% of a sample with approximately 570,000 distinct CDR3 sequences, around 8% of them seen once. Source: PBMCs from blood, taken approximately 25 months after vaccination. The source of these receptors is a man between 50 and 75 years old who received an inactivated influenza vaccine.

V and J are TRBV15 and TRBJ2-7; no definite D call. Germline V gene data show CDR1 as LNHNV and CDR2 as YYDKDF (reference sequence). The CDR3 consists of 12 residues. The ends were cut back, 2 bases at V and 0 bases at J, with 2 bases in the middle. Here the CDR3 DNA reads TGTGCCACCAGCAGAACCTCCTACGAGCAGTACTTC. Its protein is CATSRTSYEQYF.

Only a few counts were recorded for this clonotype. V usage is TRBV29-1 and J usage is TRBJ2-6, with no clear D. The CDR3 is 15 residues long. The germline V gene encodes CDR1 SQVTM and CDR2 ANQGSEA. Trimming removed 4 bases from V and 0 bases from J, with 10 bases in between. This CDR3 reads CSVGPGYSGANVLTF. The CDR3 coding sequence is TGCAGCGTTGGTCCGGGTTACTCTGGGGCCAACGTCCTGACTTTC. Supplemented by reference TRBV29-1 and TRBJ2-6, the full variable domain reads SAVISQKPSRDICQRGTSLTIQCQVDSQVTMMFWYRQQPGQSLTLIATANQGSEATYESGFVIDKFPISRPNLTFSTLTVSNMSPEDSSIYLCSVGPGYSGANVLTFGAGSRLTVL.

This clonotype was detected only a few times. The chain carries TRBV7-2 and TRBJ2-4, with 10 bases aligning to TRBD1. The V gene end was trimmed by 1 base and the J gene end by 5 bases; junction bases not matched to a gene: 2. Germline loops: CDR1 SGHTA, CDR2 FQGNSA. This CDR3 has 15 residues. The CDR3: CASSLVGTGENIQYF. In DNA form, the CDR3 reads TGTGCCAGCAGCTTAGTAGGGACAGGGGAAAACATTCAGTACTTC.

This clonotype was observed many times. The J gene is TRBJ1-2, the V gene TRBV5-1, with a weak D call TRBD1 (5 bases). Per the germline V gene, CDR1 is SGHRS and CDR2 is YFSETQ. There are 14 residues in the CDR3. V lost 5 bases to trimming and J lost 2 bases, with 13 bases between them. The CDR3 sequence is CASRQAAANYGYTF. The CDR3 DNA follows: TGCGCCAGCAGACAGGCGGCGGCGAACTATGGCTACACCTTC.

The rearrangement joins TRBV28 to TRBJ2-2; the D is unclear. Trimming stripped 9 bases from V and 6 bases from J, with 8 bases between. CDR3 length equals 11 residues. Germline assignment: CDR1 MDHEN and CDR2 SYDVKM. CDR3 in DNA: TGTGCCAGTCAAATACCCGGGGAGCTGTTTTTT. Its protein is CASQIPGELFF.

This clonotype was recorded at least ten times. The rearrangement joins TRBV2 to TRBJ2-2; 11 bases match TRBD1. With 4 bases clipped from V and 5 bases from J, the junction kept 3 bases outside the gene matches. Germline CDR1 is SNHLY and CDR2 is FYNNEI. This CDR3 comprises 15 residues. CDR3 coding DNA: TGTGCCAGCAGTGTTGGGACAGGGGGTACCGGGGAGCTGTTTTTT. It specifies CASSVGTGGTGELFF.

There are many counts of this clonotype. CDR3 DNA: TGTGCCAGCTCACCACTTTCTGGGTCGAGCTCCTACAATGAGCAGTTCTTC. As protein: CASSPLSGSSSYNEQFF. The V call is TRBV18, the J call TRBJ2-1, with no clear D. V lost 1 base, J lost 0 bases, and 13 bases lay in between. CDR1 is KGHSH and CDR2 is LQKENI in the germline V gene. This CDR3 comprises 17 residues.

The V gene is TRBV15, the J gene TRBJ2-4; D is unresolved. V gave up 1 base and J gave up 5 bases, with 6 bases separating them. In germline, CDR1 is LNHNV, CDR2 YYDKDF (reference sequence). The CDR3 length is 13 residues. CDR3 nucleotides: TGTGCCACCAGCAGAGGTGGGGAAAACATTCAGTACTTC. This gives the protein CATSRGGENIQYF.

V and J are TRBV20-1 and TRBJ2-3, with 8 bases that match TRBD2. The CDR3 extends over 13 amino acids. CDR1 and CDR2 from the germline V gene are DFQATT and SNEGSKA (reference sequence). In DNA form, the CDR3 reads TGCACGAGCGGGAGAGGGGGCACAGATACGCAGTATTTT. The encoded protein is CTSGRGGTDTQYF.

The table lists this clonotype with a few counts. This CDR3 is CASSQGIIVDGELFF. The DNA for the CDR3 is TGTGCCAGCAGCCAAGGGATAATAGTGGACGGGGAGCTGTTTTTT. The genes are TRBV14 and TRBJ2-2; D call uncertain. The CDR3 is 15 amino acids. Trimming pared 1 base from V and 7 bases from J, leaving 13 bases between. From germline, CDR1 is SGHDN and CDR2 FVKESK. The full variable domain, rest sourced from reference TRBV14 and TRBJ2-2, is EAGVTQFPSHSVIEKGQTVTLRCDPISGHDNLYWYRRVMGKEIKFLLHFVKESKQDESGMPNNRFLAERTGGTYSTLKVQPAELEDSGVYFCASSQGIIVDGELFFGEGSRLTVL.

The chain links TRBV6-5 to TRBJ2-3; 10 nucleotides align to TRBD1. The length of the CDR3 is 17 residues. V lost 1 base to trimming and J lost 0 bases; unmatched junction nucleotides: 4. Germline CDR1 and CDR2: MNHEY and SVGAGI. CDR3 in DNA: TGTGCCAGCAGTTACTGGGGACAGGGGTTGAGCACAGATACGCAGTATTTT. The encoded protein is CASSYWGQGLSTDTQYF.

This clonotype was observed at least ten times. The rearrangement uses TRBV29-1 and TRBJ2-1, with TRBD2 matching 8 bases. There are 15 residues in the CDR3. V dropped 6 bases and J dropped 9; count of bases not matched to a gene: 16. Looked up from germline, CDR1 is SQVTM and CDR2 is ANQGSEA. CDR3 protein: CSVRRTSSVELEQFF. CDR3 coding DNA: TGCAGCGTCCGACGGACTAGCTCGGTTGAACTTGAGCAGTTCTTC.

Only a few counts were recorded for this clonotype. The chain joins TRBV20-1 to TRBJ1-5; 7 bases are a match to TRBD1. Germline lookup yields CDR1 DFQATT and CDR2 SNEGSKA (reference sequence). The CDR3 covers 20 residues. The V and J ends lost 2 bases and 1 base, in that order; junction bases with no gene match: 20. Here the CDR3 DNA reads TGCAGTGCTAGACCCTTGGAACAGGGGATATCCTTCTTGAGCAATCAGCCCCAGCATTTT. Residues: CSARPLEQGISFLSNQPQHF.

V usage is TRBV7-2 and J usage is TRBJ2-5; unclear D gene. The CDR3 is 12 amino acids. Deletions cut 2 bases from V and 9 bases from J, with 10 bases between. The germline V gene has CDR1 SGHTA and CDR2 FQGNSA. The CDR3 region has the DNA TGTGCCAGCAGCTTAAACGGTCAGGCCCAGTACTTC. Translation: CASSLNGQAQYF.

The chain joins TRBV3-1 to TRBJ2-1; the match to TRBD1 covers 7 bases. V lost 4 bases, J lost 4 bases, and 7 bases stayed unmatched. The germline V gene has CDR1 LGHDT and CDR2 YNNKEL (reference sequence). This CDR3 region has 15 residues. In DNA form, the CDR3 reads TGTGCCAGCAGCCGAACGACAGGGTCTTACAATGAGCAGTTCTTC. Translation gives CASSRTTGSYNEQFF.

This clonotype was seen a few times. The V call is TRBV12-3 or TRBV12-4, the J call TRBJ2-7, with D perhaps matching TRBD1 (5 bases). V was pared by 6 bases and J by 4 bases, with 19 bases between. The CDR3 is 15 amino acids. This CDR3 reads CASSPTLGRPYEQYF. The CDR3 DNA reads TGTGCCAGCAGCCCGACACTGGGGCGGCCATACGAGCAGTACTTC.

The CDR3 loop is CASSQERTSGANVLTF. Here the CDR3 DNA reads TGTGCCAGCAGCCAAGAAAGGACCTCGGGGGCCAACGTCCTGACTTTC. The chain combines TRBV3-1 with TRBJ2-6; D unclear. Germline V lookup: CDR1 LGHDT, CDR2 YNNKEL (reference sequence). Between the trimmed V and J ends, which lost 0 bases and 4 bases, there was a span of 10 bases. This CDR3 contains 16 residues.

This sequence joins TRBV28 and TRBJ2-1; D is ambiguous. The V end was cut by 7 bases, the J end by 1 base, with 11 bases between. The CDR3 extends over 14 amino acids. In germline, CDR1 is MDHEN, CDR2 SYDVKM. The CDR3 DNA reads TGTGCCAGCAAACGGACCTTTTCCTACAATGAGCAGTTCTTC. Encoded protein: CASKRTFSYNEQFF.

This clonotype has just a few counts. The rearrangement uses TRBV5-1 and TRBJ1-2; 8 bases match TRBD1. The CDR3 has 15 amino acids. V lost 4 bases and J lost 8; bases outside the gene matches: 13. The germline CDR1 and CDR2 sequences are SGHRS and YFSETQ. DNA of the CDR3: TGCGCCAGCAGCCTGGGACAGGCGGACCCTGGGGGCTACACCTTC. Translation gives CASSLGQADPGGYTF.

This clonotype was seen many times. CDR3 coding DNA: TGTGCCAGCAGCGCAGCGGTAGCTAACTATGGCTACACCTTC. Its protein is CASSAAVANYGYTF. This rearrangement joins TRBV9 to TRBJ1-2; D not certain. V was shortened by 3 bases and J by 0 bases, with 9 bases between the two germline ends. CDR3 length equals 14 residues. Germline assignment: CDR1 SGDLS and CDR2 YYNGEE.

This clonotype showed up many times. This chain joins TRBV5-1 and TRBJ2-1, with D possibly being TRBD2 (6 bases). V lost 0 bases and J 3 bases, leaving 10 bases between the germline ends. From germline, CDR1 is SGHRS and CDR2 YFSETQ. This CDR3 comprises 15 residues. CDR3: CASSLDGGFYNEQFF. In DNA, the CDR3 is TGCGCCAGCAGCTTGGACGGGGGTTTCTACAATGAGCAGTTCTTC.

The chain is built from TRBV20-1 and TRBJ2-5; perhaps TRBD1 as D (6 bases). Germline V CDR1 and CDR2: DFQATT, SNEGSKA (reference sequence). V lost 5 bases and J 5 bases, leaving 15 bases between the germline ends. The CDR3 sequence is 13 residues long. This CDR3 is CSAYRQDGETQYF. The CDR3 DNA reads TGCAGTGCTTATAGACAGGACGGGGAGACCCAGTACTTC.

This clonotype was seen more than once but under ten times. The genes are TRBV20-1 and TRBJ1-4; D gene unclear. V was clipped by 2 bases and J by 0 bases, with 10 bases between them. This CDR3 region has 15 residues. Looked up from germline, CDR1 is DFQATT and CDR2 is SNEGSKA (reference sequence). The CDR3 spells CSARRLGATNEKLFF. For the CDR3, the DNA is TGCAGTGCTAGAAGGTTGGGTGCAACTAATGAAAAACTGTTTTTT.

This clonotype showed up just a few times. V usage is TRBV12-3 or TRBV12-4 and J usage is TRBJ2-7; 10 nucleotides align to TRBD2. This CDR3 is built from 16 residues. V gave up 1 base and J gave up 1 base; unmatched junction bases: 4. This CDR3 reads CASSLESSGGSYEQYF. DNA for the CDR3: TGTGCCAGCAGTTTAGAGAGTAGCGGGGGGTCCTACGAGCAGTACTTC.

CDR3 amino acids: CASSLDVGGNTEAFF. Written as DNA, the CDR3 is TGCGCCAGCAGCTTGGATGTTGGGGGGAACACTGAAGCTTTCTTT. V gene TRBV5-1 combines with J gene TRBJ1-1; tentative D call: TRBD1 (5 bases). The germline V gene encodes CDR1 SGHRS and CDR2 YFSETQ. The CDR3 is made up of 15 amino acids. V was pared by 0 bases and J by 1 base, with 10 bases between.

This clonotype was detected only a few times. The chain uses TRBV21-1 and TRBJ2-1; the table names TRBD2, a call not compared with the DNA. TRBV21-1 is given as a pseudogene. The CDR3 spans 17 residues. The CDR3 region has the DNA TGTGCCAGCAGCATCAGGACTAGCGGGAGACCCTACAATGAGCAGTTCTTC. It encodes CASSIRTSGRPYNEQFF.

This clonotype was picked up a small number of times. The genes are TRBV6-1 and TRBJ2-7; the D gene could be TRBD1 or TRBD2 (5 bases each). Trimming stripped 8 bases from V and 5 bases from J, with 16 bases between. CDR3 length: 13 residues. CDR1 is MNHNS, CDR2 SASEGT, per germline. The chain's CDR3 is CASQGGESHEQYF. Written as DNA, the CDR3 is TGTGCCAGCCAGGGTGGGGAGTCCCACGAGCAGTACTTC.

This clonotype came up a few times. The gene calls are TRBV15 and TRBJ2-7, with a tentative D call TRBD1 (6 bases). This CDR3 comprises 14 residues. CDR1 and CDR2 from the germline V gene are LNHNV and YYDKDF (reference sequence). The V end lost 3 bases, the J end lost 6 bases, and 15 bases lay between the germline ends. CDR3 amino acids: CATSRANRVGEQYF. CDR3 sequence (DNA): TGTGCCACCAGCAGGGCGAACAGGGTCGGCGAGCAGTACTTC.